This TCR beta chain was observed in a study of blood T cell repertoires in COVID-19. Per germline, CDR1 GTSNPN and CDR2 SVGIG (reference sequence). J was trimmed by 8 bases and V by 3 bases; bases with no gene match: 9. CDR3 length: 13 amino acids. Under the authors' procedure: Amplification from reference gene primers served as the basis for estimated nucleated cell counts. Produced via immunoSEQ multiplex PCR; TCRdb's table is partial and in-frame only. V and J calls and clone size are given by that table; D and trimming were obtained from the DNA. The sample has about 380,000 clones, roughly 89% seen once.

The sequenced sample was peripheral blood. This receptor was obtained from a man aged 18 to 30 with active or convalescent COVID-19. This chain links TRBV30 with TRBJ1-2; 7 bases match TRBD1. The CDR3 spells CAWRWAGGQGYTF. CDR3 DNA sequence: TGTGCCTGGAGATGGGCAGGGGGTCAAGGCTACACCTTC.